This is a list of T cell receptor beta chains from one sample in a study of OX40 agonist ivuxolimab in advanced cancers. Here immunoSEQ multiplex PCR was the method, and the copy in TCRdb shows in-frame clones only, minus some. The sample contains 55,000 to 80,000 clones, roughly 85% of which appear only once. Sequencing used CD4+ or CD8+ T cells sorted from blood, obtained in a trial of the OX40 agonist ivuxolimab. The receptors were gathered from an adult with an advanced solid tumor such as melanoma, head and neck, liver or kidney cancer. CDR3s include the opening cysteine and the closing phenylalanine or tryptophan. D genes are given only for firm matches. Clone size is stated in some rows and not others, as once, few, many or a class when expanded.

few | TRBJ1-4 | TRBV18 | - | TGTGCCAGCTCAGCCGGGACGCTCTCAACTAATGAAAAACTGTTTTTT | CASSAGTLSTNEKLFF
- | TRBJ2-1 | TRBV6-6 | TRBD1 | TGTGCCAGCAGTTCGGGACAGGGTCGTAATGAGCAGTTCTTC | CASSSGQGRNEQFF
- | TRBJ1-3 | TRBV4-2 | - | TGTGCCAGCAGCCAAGCCCCGATCGGACCGAGTAGAAACACCATATATTTT | CASSQAPIGPSRNTIYF
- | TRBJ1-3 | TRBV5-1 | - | TGCGCCAGCAGCTTGGGGGACCCCCTCTCTGGAAACACCATATATTTT | CASSLGDPLSGNTIYF
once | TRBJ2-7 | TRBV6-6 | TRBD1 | TGTGCCAGCAGTCCCTACAGGGGCTGGGAGCAGTACTTC | CASSPYRGWEQYF
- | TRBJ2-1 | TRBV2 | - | TGTGCCAGCAGTCTTTCGGGACTCTCTAACAATGAGCAGTTCTTC | CASSLSGLSNNEQFF
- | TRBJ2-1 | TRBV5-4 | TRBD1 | TGTGCCAGCAGCACCAGACAGGGGGCGAGCTCCTACAATGAGCAGTTCTTC | CASSTRQGASSYNEQFF
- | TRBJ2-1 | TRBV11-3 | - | TGTGCCAGCAGCTTAGCGACCGGGACCGAATACAATGAGCAGTTCTTC | CASSLATGTEYNEQFF
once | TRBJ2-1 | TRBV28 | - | TGTGCCAGCAGTTTATTGTCTAGGCGATACAATGAGCAGTTCTTC | CASSLLSRRYNEQFF
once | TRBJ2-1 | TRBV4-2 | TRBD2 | TGTGCCAGCAGCCAACGAGGACTAGCGGGGGGCCCGGACAATGAGCAGTTCTTC | CASSQRGLAGGPDNEQFF
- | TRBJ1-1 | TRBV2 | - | TGTGCCAGCAGCGCAGAAGGTGGGACTGAAGCTTTCTTT | CASSAEGGTEAFF
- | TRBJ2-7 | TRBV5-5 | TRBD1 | TGTGCCAGCAGCTTGAGGGACAGCTCCTACGAGCAGTACTTC | CASSLRDSSYEQYF
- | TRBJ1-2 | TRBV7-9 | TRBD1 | TGTGCCAGCAGCTTCGGGACAGGGGTAGGCTACACCTTC | CASSFGTGVGYTF
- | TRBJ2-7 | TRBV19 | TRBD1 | TGTGCCAGTAGTACCGGGACAGGAAAATACGAGCAGTACTTC | CASSTGTGKYEQYF
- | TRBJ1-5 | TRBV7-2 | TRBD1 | TGTGCCAGCAGCGCCGGTGGGGCAGGGGGCGTCAATCAGCCCCAGCATTTT | CASSAGGAGGVNQPQHF
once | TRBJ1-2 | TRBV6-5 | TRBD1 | TGTGCCAGCAGAAGGACAGGGCATGCCTATGGCTACACCTTC | CASRRTGHAYGYTF
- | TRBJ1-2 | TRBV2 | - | TGTGCCAGCAGTGGAGATACGGGGGCGCGAGGCTACACCTTC | CASSGDTGARGYTF
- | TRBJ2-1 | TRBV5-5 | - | TGTGCCAGCAGCGTCAGACAGGTTCGGCAGTTCTTC | CASSVRQVRQFF
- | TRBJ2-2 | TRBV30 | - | TGTGCCTGGAGTGACACTCCAGGGGAGCTGTTTTTT | CAWSDTPGELFF
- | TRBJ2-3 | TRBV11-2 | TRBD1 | TGTGCCAGCAGCTCGTACAGGGGTCGTGCAGATACGCAGTATTTT | CASSSYRGRADTQYF
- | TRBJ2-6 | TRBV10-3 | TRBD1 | TGTGCCATCAGTGAGTCTGGACAGGGGGCGTTCGGGGCCAACGTCCTGACTTTC | CAISESGQGAFGANVLTF
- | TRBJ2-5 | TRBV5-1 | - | TGCGCCAGCAGCTTGGGTATGGGGCTGGGGGAGACCCAGTACTTC | CASSLGMGLGETQYF
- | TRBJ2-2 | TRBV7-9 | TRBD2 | TGTGCCAGCAGCTTATTGCGCGGGGGTACCGGGGAGCTGTTTTTT | CASSLLRGGTGELFF
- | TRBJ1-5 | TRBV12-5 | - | TGTGCTAGTGCAGGGCCGAATCAGCCCCAGCATTTT | CASAGPNQPQHF
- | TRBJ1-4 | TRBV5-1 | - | TGCGCCAGCAGCTTGATTTCGAGCCAAGAAAAACTGTTTTTT | CASSLISSQEKLFF
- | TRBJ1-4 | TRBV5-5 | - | TGTGCCAGCAGCTTCCTTACCCGTGAAAAACTGTTTTTT | CASSFLTREKLFF
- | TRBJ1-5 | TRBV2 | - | TGTGCCAGCAGAGCAGCTAGCAATCAGCCCCAGCATTTT | CASRAASNQPQHF
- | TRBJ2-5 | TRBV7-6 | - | TGTGCCAGCAGCAGTACCGAGACCCAGTACTTC | CASSSTETQYF
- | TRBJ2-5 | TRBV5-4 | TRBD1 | TGTGCCAGCAGCTTGGTAATCGACAGGGGAGAGACCCAGTACTTC | CASSLVIDRGETQYF
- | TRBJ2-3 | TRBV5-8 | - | TGTGCCAGCAGCCAGCGTGGGGGTCTCACAGATACGCAGTATTTT | CASSQRGGLTDTQYF
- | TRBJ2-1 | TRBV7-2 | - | TGTGCCAGCAGCTTAGGCTGGCTCGTCCATGAGCAGTTCTTC | CASSLGWLVHEQFF
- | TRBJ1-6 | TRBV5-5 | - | TGTGCCAGCAGGATGGGACACCGGTTGAATTCACCCCTCCACTTT | CASRMGHRLNSPLHF
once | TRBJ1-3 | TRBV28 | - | TGTGCCAGCAGTCCTACTGGGGACCTTGGTTTTTATGGAAACACCATATATTTT | CASSPTGDLGFYGNTIYF
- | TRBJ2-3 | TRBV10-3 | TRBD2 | TGTGCCATCAGTGACACGGGGGGGCCGAAAAATACGCAGTATTTT | CAISDTGGPKNTQYF
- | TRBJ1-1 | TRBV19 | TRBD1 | TGTGCCACCCGGGACAGGCCGAACACTGAAGCTTTCTTT | CATRDRPNTEAFF
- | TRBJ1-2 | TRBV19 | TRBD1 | TGTGCCAGTAGTATAGATGCAGGGGGTTATGGCTACACCTTC | CASSIDAGGYGYTF
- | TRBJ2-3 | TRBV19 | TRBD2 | TGTGCCAGTAGTAGACTAGCCCGGGGCACAGATACGCAGTATTTT | CASSRLARGTDTQYF
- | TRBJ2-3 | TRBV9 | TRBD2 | TGTGCCAGCAGCGTTCTAGCGGGCTCCACAGATACGCAGTATTTT | CASSVLAGSTDTQYF
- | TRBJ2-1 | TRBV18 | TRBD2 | TGTGCCAGCTCACCACCGGGACTAGGATCTGAGCAGTTCTTC | CASSPPGLGSEQFF
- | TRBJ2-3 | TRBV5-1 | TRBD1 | TGCGCCAGCAGCTTGAGCCGGGACAGGGGCACAGATACGCAGTATTTT | CASSLSRDRGTDTQYF
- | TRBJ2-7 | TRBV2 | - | TGTGCCAGCAGTCTGGACTTCGGGGAGCAGTACTTC | CASSLDFGEQYF
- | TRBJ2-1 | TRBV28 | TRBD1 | TGTGCCAGCAGTTTATCGACAGGGTGGGGCAACAATGAGCAGTTCTTC | CASSLSTGWGNNEQFF
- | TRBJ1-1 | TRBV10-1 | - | TGCGCCAGCAGGGTACCTAGGGAAGCTTTCTTT | CASRVPREAFF
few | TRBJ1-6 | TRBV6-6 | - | TGTGCCAGCAGTTACTCTGAACAGGGAGGTTCACCCCTCCACTTT | CASSYSEQGGSPLHF
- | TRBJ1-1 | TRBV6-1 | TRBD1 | TGTGCCAGCAGTGAAGACCCAGGGGGGCCTGAAGCTTTCTTT | CASSEDPGGPEAFF
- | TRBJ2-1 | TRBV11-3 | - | TGTGCCAGCAGCTCCGGGGCAGGGGCGCACAATGAGCAGTTCTTC | CASSSGAGAHNEQFF
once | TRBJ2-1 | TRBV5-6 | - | TGTGCCAGCAGCTTGATCACCTACAATGAGCAGTTCTTC | CASSLITYNEQFF
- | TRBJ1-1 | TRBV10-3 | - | TGTGCCATTTCCGTCCCTCAGGGTAATGAAGCTTTCTTT | CAISVPQGNEAFF
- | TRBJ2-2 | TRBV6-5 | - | TGTGCCAGCAGTTACTCGGTAGGGGGGCGCACCGGGGAGCTGTTTTTT | CASSYSVGGRTGELFF
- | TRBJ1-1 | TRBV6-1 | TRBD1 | TGTGCCAGCATACGGGACAGGGGGAACACTGAAGCTTTCTTT | CASIRDRGNTEAFF
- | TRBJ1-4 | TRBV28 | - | TGTGCCAGCAGTATCACAGGGTGGGGTGAAAAACTGTTTTTT | CASSITGWGEKLFF
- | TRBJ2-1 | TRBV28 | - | TGTGCCAGCACCCCCACAAACTACAATGAGCAGTTCTTC | CASTPTNYNEQFF
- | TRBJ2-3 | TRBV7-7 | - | TGTGCCAGCAGCTTAGGAGACTATAGCACAGATACGCAGTATTTT | CASSLGDYSTDTQYF